The clone carrying this T cell receptor beta chain has more than one count but fewer than ten. Its antigen is unidentified. Amplification used 60 Vbeta primers and 13 Jbeta primers. The method was immunoSEQ multiplex PCR; TCRdb's version includes in-frame clones alone and lacks a portion of them. The sample carries around 120,000 clones, 79% recorded once. These data originate in a study of cytomegalovirus exposure and HLA in healthy donors. Study findings and constraints: What a later analysis reportedly showed was that an Asian-associated ancestry cluster had fewer N-insertions than the roughly 670-donor mean. Reports indicated that the classifier achieved high specificity and sensitivity in diagnosing cytomegalovirus status.

Participants comprised healthy donors of bone marrow. The germline CDR1 and CDR2 sequences are SEHNR and FQNEAQ (reference sequence). Trimming pared 2 bases from V and 5 bases from J, leaving 9 bases between. The CDR3 totals 13 residues. This chain uses TRBV7-9 with TRBJ1-1, with D uncertain. The sample was PBMCs. The source of this sequence is a man younger than 35 in good health and CMV-seronegative. The CDR3 region is CASSLTGKTEAFF. The CDR3, as DNA: TGTGCCAGCAGCTTAACCGGGAAGACTGAAGCTTTCTTT.